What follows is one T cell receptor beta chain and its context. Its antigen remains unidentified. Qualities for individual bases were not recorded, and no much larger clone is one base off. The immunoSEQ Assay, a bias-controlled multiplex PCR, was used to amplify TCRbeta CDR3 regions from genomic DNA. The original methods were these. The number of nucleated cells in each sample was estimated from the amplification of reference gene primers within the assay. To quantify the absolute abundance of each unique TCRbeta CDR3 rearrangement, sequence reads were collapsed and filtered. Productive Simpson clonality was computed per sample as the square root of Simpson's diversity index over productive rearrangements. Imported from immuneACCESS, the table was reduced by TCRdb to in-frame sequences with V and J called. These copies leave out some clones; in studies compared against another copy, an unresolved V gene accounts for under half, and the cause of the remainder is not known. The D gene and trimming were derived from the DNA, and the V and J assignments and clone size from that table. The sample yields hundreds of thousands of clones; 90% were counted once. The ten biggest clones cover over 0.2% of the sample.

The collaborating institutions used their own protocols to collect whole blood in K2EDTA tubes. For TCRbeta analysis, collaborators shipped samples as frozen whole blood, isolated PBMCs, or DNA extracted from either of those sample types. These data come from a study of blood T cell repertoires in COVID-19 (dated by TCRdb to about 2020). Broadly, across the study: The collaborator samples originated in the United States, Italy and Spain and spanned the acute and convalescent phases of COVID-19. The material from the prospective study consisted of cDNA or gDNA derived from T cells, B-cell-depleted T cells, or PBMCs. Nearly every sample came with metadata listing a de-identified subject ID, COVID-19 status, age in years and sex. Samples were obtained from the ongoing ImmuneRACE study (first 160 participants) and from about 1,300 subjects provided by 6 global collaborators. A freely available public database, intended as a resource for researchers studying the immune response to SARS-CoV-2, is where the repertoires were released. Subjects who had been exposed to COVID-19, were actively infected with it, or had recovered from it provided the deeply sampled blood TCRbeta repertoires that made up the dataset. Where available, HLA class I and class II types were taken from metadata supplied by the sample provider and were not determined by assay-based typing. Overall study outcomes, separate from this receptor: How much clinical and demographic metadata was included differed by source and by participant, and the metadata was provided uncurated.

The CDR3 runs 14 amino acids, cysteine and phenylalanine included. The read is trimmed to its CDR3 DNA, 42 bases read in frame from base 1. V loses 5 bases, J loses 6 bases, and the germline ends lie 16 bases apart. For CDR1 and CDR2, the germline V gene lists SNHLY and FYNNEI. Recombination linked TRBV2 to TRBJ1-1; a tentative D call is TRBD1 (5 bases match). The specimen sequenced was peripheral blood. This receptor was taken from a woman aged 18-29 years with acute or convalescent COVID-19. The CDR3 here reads CASSFLRETAEAFF. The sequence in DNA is TGTGCCAGCAGTTTTCTCAGGGAAACAGCTGAAGCTTTCTTT.